This TCR beta chain is from a study of blood T cells in healthy people across ages. Then a second PCR, running about 7 to 11 cycles, was carried out with a sample-barcoded 5' primer and a J-beta primer mix. Each CDR3 protein is one row after TCRdb ran MiXCR on the 5' RACE reads. The sample records about 1.6 million distinct CDR3 sequences, roughly 32% being singletons. The CDR3 length is 14 residues. V was pared by 5 bases and J by 11 bases, with 14 bases of the junction left unmatched. CDR1 and CDR2 from the germline V gene are ENHRY and SYGVKD. Sequenced sample: blood. V gene TRBV10-3 combines with J gene TRBJ2-5, with TRBD1 identical over 7 bases. The receptor comes from a woman in her 30s in good health. CDR3 sequence reads: CAISHTGQVLEQYF. The DNA of the CDR3 is TGTGCCATCAGTCACACCGGACAGGTTTTAGAGCAGTACTTC.